This TCR beta chain originates from a study of T cells expressing NK-cell markers. Notes on the study in general: The contribution of dominant NKG2C+ clonotypes to CD8+ T cells in several donors was 1.0-7.0%. The CD3+CD56-NKG2C+ fraction was also led by these clonotypes in several donors.

In regard to this clonotype: No antigen is known for it.

TCRdb re-called the 5' RACE reads, yielding one record per CDR3 amino acid sequence without DNA. The listing records about 260,000 distinct CDR3 sequences. The CDR3 is 18 residues long. Germline CDR1 is LGHDT and CDR2 is YNNKEL (reference sequence). The sequenced sample was blood T cells: a sorted CD56 or NKG2C T cell subset, CD4+ or CD8+ T cells, or bulk PBMC T cells (not recorded which). This TCR was recovered from a man aged 18-30 years in good health. V and J are TRBV3-1 and TRBJ2-1. The CDR3 region is CASSQETTSGSTYNEQFF.